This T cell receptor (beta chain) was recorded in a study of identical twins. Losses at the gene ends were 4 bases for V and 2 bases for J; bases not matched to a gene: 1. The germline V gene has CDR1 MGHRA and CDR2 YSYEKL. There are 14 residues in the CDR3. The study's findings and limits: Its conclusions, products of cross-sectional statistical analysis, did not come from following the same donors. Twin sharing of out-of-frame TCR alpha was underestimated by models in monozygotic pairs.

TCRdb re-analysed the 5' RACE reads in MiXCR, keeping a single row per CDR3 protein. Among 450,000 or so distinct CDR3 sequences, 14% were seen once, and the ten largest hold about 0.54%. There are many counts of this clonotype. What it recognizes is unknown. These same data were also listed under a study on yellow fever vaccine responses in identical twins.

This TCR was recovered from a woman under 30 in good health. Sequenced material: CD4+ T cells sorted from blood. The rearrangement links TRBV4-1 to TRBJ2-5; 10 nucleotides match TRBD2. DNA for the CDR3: TGCGCCAGCAGCCTAGCGGGAGGTCAAGAGACCCAGTACTTC. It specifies CASSLAGGQETQYF.